What follows is one TCR beta chain and its context. This clonotype counts as medium-sized (0.01 to 0.1%). What this receptor recognizes is not known. Qualities for individual bases were not recorded, and no much larger clone is one base off. The data originate from a study of beta chain bispecific antibodies for T cell cancers (TCRdb year 2021). As for the study more broadly: After T cells from healthy donors were cocultured with bispecific antibodies and T cell leukemia lines, the researchers used TRBV sequencing of the cells that survived to measure how much each TRBV family was depleted. Jurkat cells expressed surface TRBV12 (TRBV12-3), and HPB-ALL cells expressed surface TRBV5-5. Here is what the overall study found, with its caveats: Every sequenced sample contained a mix of leukemia cell line cells and normal T cells, and most targeted TRBV signal came from the leukemia cells rather than from the normal T cells. Relative to anti-CD19, the TRBV12-3 share of total TRBV signal was reduced by around 99% after anti-TRBV12 exposure, whereas a nonsignificant 36.5% decrease was observed for TRBV12-4. Except for the targeted genes and closely related genes, all other TRBV family members appeared to be unaffected by the TRBV-directed bispecific antibodies. Cross-reactivity of the anti-TRBV5-5 antibody with TRBV5-6 was attributed to high sequence similarity between the two genes.

Unique molecular identifier barcodes were incorporated into the libraries and were used for clonotype quantification. Qiagen AllPrep DNA/RNA Micro kits were used to isolate total RNA, and an Agilent TapeStation was used to check RNA quality. TCR beta libraries were built by 5' RACE: cDNA synthesis followed by two PCR steps using TCR beta constant-region gene-specific primers. Sequencing of the TCR beta libraries was performed on an Illumina MiSeq platform. Per the original workflow: Reads were processed with MIGEC, MiXCR and VDJtools. Clonotype frequency was calculated as the fraction of unique molecular identifiers assigned to a given clonotype among all unique molecular identifiers in the sample. Nonfunctional TRBV genes classified in IMGT as pseudogenes or open reading frames, for example TRBV1, TRBV12-1 and TRBV21, were left out. Using fastp trimming at Q25 and MiXCR clonotype assembly, TCRdb reanalyzed the public sequencing data and kept in-frame beta chains. Entries are consolidated by CDR3 protein sequence, retaining the most common genes and DNA. The V and J calls were not made by the authors but by TCRdb's processing. Counted in this sample were tens of thousands of distinct CDR3 sequences; 2% to 2.5% of them appeared once. Of the sample, under 5.5% is held by the ten largest clones.

CDR1 and CDR2 are drawn from the germline V gene: MNHNS, SASEGT. The V and J ends are trimmed by 5 bases and 4 bases, leaving 18 bases between them. CDR3 length: 15 amino acids, cysteine to phenylalanine. The retained sequence is limited to the CDR3, 45 bases, with the frame set at the first base. The sample's treatment or condition label, in plain terms: alpha-V12: anti-TRBV12 scFv linked to anti-CD3 scFv. T cells were expanded from blood mononuclear cells for 3 days with either the anti-CD3 antibody OKT3 or CD3/CD28 Dynabeads. The anti-TRBV12 bispecific sample came from a coculture of Jurkat leukemia cells with normal T cells, compared against an anti-CD19 bispecific control coculture. The expanded T cells were grown in RPMI 1640 containing roughly 10% fetal bovine serum, recombinant human IL-2 (around 100 IU/ml) and IL-7 (about 5 ng/ml). Cocultures combined some 5 x 10^4 normal T cells with some 5 x 10^4 target cells and bispecific antibody in roughly 99 ul, incubated 17 hours at 37°C. Every bispecific antibody was made of two single-chain variable fragments expressed in a single-chain diabody format with a His tag. Healthy human donors supplied the effector T cells, with peripheral blood mononuclear cells isolated from leukapheresis samples using Ficoll density gradient centrifugation.

The specimen comprised healthy donor T cells cultured with leukemia cells, sampled from a culture containing a bispecific antibody targeting TCR Vbeta12. The rearranged chain carries TRBV6-1 and TRBJ2-7, with TRBD1 tentatively as D gene (6 bases match). The TCR originated in a human donor in good health. Some clones in this sample may be carry-over from other donors' samples. Here is the DNA: TGTGCCAGCAGTCTTGAGGCAGGGGAATTTTACGAGCAGTACTTC. This translates into CASSLEAGEFYEQYF.